This TCR beta chain was profiled in a study of cytomegalovirus exposure and HLA in healthy donors. Use of 60 Vbeta and 13 Jbeta primers characterized the PCR. In the authors' methods: Later, some 79 million unique TCR beta chains were counted in an analysis, and roughly 11 million of them were shared. Method: immunoSEQ multiplex PCR; TCRdb's copy keeps in-frame clones and lacks some. The DNA was the basis for D and trimming; V, J and clone size are from that table. The data hold around 120,000 clones, with less than 75% observed a single time. Germline CDR1 and CDR2: MNHEY and SMNVEV (reference sequence). The length of the CDR3 is 13 residues. V lost 6 bases to trimming and J lost 5 bases; unmatched junction nucleotides: 6.

Sequencing input: PBMCs. The chain has TRBV27 and TRBJ2-5; 7 bases fit TRBD1. The source of this sequence is a man aged 35 to 55 in good health and CMV-seropositive. CDR3 DNA: TGTGCCAGCAGGAGACAGGGTGTGGAGACCCAGTACTTC. It yields the protein CASRRQGVETQYF.